Listed below are T cell receptor beta chains from one sample, sequenced in a study of CD8 T cells in Susac syndrome. TCRdb reprocessed the immunoSEQ multiplex PCR reads with MiXCR, giving one entry per CDR3 protein. The sample yields about 80,000 distinct CDR3 sequences, around 94% seen once. The specimen sequenced was CD8+ T cells from PBMCs. These receptors were taken from a human donor in good health. CDR3s include the opening cysteine and the closing phenylalanine or tryptophan. The D gene is left open where the match is weak. Expanded clones get a size class; other rows say once, few or many, or leave the size out.

CDR3	DNA	V	J	D	size
CASSDMWNTEAFF	TGTGCCAGCAGTGATATGTGGAACACTGAAGCTTTCTTT	TRBV25-1	TRBJ1-1	.	.
CASSTGREAFF	TGTGCCAGCAGCACCGGAAGAGAAGCTTTCTTT	TRBV7-6	TRBJ1-1	.	.
CASSVGGGVQPQHF	TGTGCCAGCAGCGTAGGTGGGGGCGTTCAGCCCCAGCATTTT	TRBV9	TRBJ1-5	.	.
CASTGRDYGYTF	TGTGCCAGCACCGGGCGGGACTATGGCTACACCTTC	TRBV12-3/TRBV12-4	TRBJ1-2	.	.
CASSESGQPQHF	TGTGCCAGCAGTGAGTCCGGGCAGCCCCAGCATTTT	TRBV25-1	TRBJ1-5	.	.
CASSYSGGNSGANVLTF	TGTGCCAGCAGTTACTCTGGCGGCAACTCTGGGGCCAACGTCCTGACTTTC	TRBV6-5	TRBJ2-6	.	.
CSVDGVEWDTQYF	TGCAGCGTTGATGGGGTAGAGTGGGATACGCAGTATTTT	TRBV29-1	TRBJ2-3	.	.
CASSQGQGEIVYEQYF	TGTGCCAGCAGCCAGGGACAGGGGGAAATCGTCTACGAGCAGTACTTC	TRBV5-4	TRBJ2-7	TRBD1	.
CSARDNEAFF	TGCAGTGCTAGAGATAATGAAGCTTTCTTT	TRBV20-1	TRBJ1-1	.	once
CSAPDRGVRGYTF	TGCAGTGCTCCCGACAGGGGGGTACGTGGCTACACCTTC	TRBV20-1	TRBJ1-2	TRBD1	.
CASSLGRGMLGNTIYF	TGTGCCAGCAGCTTAGGACGAGGAATGCTCGGAAACACCATATATTTT	TRBV13	TRBJ1-3	.	.
CATLGGANVLTF	TGTGCCACCCTCGGCGGGGCCAACGTCCTGACTTTC	TRBV15	TRBJ2-6	.	.
CASSVEPSTDTQYF	TGTGCCAGCAGCGTAGAGCCAAGCACAGATACGCAGTATTTT	TRBV9	TRBJ2-3	.	once
CASSSAGRSLYGYTF	TGTGCCAGCAGCTCAGCCGGACGCAGCCTCTATGGCTACACCTTC	TRBV7-2	TRBJ1-2	.	.
CASSLSGTSGDTQYF	TGTGCCAGCAGTTTATCGGGGACTAGCGGGGATACGCAGTATTTT	TRBV27	TRBJ2-3	TRBD2	.
CSAAQFPIDYGYTF	TGCAGTGCTGCGCAGTTTCCGATTGACTATGGCTACACCTTC	TRBV20-1	TRBJ1-2	.	.
CASSVSGVYGYTF	TGTGCCAGCAGCGTATCAGGGGTCTATGGCTACACCTTC	TRBV9	TRBJ1-2	.	.
CASSLIGYNEQFF	TGTGCCAGCAGCTTGATAGGCTACAATGAGCAGTTCTTC	TRBV5-6	TRBJ2-1	.	.
CASSDSTSGSNEQFF	TGTGCCAGCAGTGACTCGACTAGCGGGAGTAATGAGCAGTTCTTC	TRBV6-4	TRBJ2-1	TRBD2	few
CASSGQANYGYTF	TGTGCCAGCAGCGGGCAGGCGAACTATGGCTACACCTTC	TRBV9	TRBJ1-2	.	.
CASSVGLKGPGELFF	TGTGCCAGCAGCGTAGGTCTAAAAGGGCCCGGGGAGCTGTTTTTT	TRBV9	TRBJ2-2	.	.
CASSLSWGQNIQYF	TGTGCCAGCAGCCTCTCATGGGGCCAAAACATTCAGTACTTC	TRBV7-2	TRBJ2-4	.	.
CSARPGGNEQFF	TGCAGTGCTAGACCCGGGGGGAATGAGCAGTTCTTC	TRBV20-1	TRBJ2-1	TRBD2	.
CASSPRVNTEAFF	TGTGCCAGCAGCCCCAGGGTGAACACTGAAGCTTTCTTT	TRBV7-6	TRBJ1-1	.	.
CASSQGGHTEAFF	TGCGCCAGCAGCCAAGGTGGGCACACTGAAGCTTTCTTT	TRBV4-1	TRBJ1-1	.	.
CAAVRDGRTEAFF	TGTGCCGCCGTCCGGGACGGACGCACTGAAGCTTTCTTT	TRBV6-1	TRBJ1-1	.	once